These 31 T cell receptor beta chains originate from one sample sequenced in a study of T-cell memory formation after mild COVID-19. In TCRdb, the 5' RACE reads were re-called with MiXCR into one record per CDR3 protein. Of fewer than 600,000 distinct CDR3 sequences in the sample, 20% to 25% were seen once. The sequencing input was PBMCs or a T cell subset sorted from them (not recorded which). These receptors were obtained from an adult woman who had mild COVID-19 (a few samples of this study predate the infection). Cell type and time point are not known.

J is TRBJ1-1 and V is TRBV9; TRBD1 aligns across 7 bases. Germline loops: CDR1 SGDLS, CDR2 YYNGEE. The V segment lost 0 bases and the J segment 5 bases; nucleotides outside the gene matches: 7. CDR3 size: 15 residues. CDR3 bases: TGTGCCAGCAGCGTAGAGCACAGGGGTGGAACTGAAGCTTTCTTT. Translation gives CASSVEHRGGTEAFF.

The chain couples TRBV12-3 or TRBV12-4 to TRBJ1-1; the D gene is possibly TRBD1 (5 bases). V dropped 4 bases and J dropped 6 bases, with 12 bases sitting between them. The CDR3 is 13 residues long. CDR3 coding DNA: TGTGCCAGCAGTTCCAGGGAAGGGGCTGAAGCTTTCTTT. This sequence encodes CASSSREGAEAFF.

This chain joins TRBV20-1 and TRBJ2-3; D not resolved. CDR1 and CDR2 (germline): DFQATT, SNEGSKA (reference sequence). V was clipped by 1 base and J by 2 bases, with 10 bases between them. The CDR3 spans 14 residues. The CDR3 coding sequence is TGCAGTGCTAGAGCCGGGTTGTCCACAGATACGCAGTATTTT. Its translation: CSARAGLSTDTQYF.

CDR3 in amino acids: CASSPSPPRTEAFF. CDR3 coding DNA: TGTGCCAGCTCACCGTCGCCACCGCGGACTGAAGCTTTCTTT. J is TRBJ1-1 and V is TRBV18; D gene uncertain. V gave up 3 bases and J gave up 5 bases, with 13 bases separating them. The germline CDR1 and CDR2 sequences are KGHSH and LQKENI. The CDR3 totals 14 residues.

The genes are TRBV12-3 or TRBV12-4 and TRBJ2-3, with 15 positions matching TRBD2. The CDR3 consists of 18 residues. Trimming at V came to 3 bases and at J to 2 bases, leaving 6 bases not matched to a gene. CDR3 sequence (DNA): TGTGCCAGCAGTTTCCCGGGACTAGCGGGGGGTCACACAGATACGCAGTATTTT. Protein sequence: CASSFPGLAGGHTDTQYF.

The V gene is TRBV12-3 or TRBV12-4, the J gene TRBJ1-1; a weak D match, TRBD1 (5 bases). There are 13 residues in the CDR3. Trimming removed 3 bases at V and 4 bases at J, with 9 bases between. This chain's CDR3 is CASSLKGLTEAFF. In DNA form, the CDR3 reads TGTGCCAGCAGTTTGAAGGGGCTCACTGAAGCTTTCTTT.

This clonotype was recorded at least ten times. The rearrangement joins TRBV12-3 or TRBV12-4 to TRBJ2-1, with 8 bases that match TRBD2. CDR3 length: 16 residues. V was pared by 5 bases and J by 7 bases, with 13 bases of the junction left unmatched. The CDR3 protein is CASSPPGAGVENEQFF. The CDR3 DNA follows: TGTGCCAGCAGTCCCCCAGGAGCGGGAGTAGAAAATGAGCAGTTCTTC.

This clonotype was seen a few times. The CDR3 DNA reads as TGTGCCAGCAGCCTTACGGTAGGGGGCCAAGGTAACGAGCAGTACTTC. Its protein is CASSLTVGGQGNEQYF. The rearrangement uses TRBV5-5 and TRBJ2-7; 7 bases are shared with TRBD1. Trimming removed 4 bases from V and 5 bases from J; junction bases left unmatched: 15. Germline CDR1 and CDR2: SGHKS and YYEKEE (reference sequence). The CDR3 consists of 16 residues.

The rearrangement uses TRBV20-1 and TRBJ2-1, with 9 bases matching TRBD2. Germline V gene sequence: CDR1 DFQATT, CDR2 SNEGSKA (reference sequence). The junction had 7 bases not matched to a gene; V was cut back by 3 bases and J by 7 bases. The CDR3 is 14 residues long. The CDR3 DNA reads TGCAGTGCTAGTTGGCGGGAGGGCGGGAATGAGCAGTTCTTC. Protein: CSASWREGGNEQFF.

The rearrangement uses TRBV2 and TRBJ1-1; unclear D gene. Per germline, CDR1 SNHLY and CDR2 FYNNEI. The CDR3 runs to 11 residues. The ends were cut back, 8 bases at V and 6 bases at J, with 10 bases in the middle. The chain's CDR3 is CASGPGAEAFF. CDR3 in DNA: TGTGCCAGCGGGCCAGGCGCTGAAGCTTTCTTT.

The V and J genes are TRBV5-1 and TRBJ1-2; 11 bases map to TRBD1. Germline V gene lookup returns CDR1 SGHRS and CDR2 YFSETQ. This CDR3 is built from 16 residues. V was pared by 4 bases and J by 3 bases, with 8 bases of the junction left unmatched. CDR3 region: CASSRGGQGADYGYTF. In DNA, the CDR3 is TGCGCCAGCAGCCGGGGTGGACAGGGGGCGGACTATGGCTACACCTTC.

The chain employs TRBV9 and TRBJ2-1; perhaps TRBD2 as D (7 bases). With 0 bases removed from V and 4 bases from J, the gap between germline ends came to 11 bases. The CDR3 runs to 15 residues. Germline V CDR1 and CDR2: SGDLS, YYNGEE. The CDR3 loop is CASSVESGTYNEQFF. As DNA, the CDR3 is TGTGCCAGCAGCGTAGAAAGCGGGACATACAATGAGCAGTTCTTC.

CDR3 in amino acids: CASSLSSGTEAFF. The CDR3 nucleotides read TGTGCCAGCAGCTTATCGTCCGGGACTGAAGCTTTCTTT. The chain has TRBV11-2 and TRBJ1-1; no reliable D call. Trimming took off 2 bases at V and 5 bases at J, with 9 bases between the two ends. Per the germline V gene, CDR1 is SGHAT and CDR2 is FQNNGV. This CDR3 has 13 amino acids.

This clonotype has at least ten counts. The chain combines TRBV10-3 with TRBJ1-5, with D perhaps matching TRBD1 (6 bases). Germline CDR1 is ENHRY and CDR2 is SYGVKD. The CDR3 is 15 residues long. V was clipped by 7 bases and J by 1 base, with 14 bases between them. The CDR3 DNA follows: TGTGCCATCAAACAGGGTTTAGAAAGCAATCAGCCCCAGCATTTT. Amino acids: CAIKQGLESNQPQHF.

The chain has TRBV7-9 and TRBJ2-3, with TRBD2 as a possible D gene (6 bases). In germline, CDR1 is SEHNR, CDR2 FQNEAQ (reference sequence). Deletions cut 5 bases from V and 4 bases from J, with 19 bases between. The CDR3 loop spans 16 amino acids. The CDR3 sequence is CASSHGWGERADTQYF. CDR3 nucleotide sequence: TGTGCCAGCAGCCACGGCTGGGGGGAGAGAGCAGATACGCAGTATTTT.

This clonotype showed up just a few times. The J gene is TRBJ2-7, the V gene TRBV12-3 or TRBV12-4, with TRBD2 matching over 16 bases. This CDR3 contains 16 residues. V was pared by 6 bases and J by 5 bases, with 7 bases of the junction left unmatched. CDR3 nucleotides: TGTGCCAGCAGACCGGGACTAGCGGGAGGGGTACACGAGCAGTACTTC. It is translated as CASRPGLAGGVHEQYF.

There are a few counts of this clonotype. In DNA form, the CDR3 reads TGTGCCTGCCCCGGGACAGGGCTCTCTGGAAACACCATATATTTT. This codes for CACPGTGLSGNTIYF. This chain joins TRBV30 and TRBJ1-3; TRBD1 matches 9 bases. Germline V gives CDR1 GTSNPN, CDR2 SVGIG (reference sequence). The CDR3 sequence is 15 residues long. J gave up 0 bases and V 6 bases, and 6 bases lay outside the gene matches.

This clonotype was seen more than once but under ten times. This chain links TRBV29-1 with TRBJ2-2; tentatively, D is TRBD1 (5 bases). Germline V gene sequence: CDR1 SQVTM, CDR2 ANQGSEA. This CDR3 has 15 amino acids. With 6 bases removed from V and 2 bases from J, the gap between germline ends came to 16 bases. The CDR3 loop is CSVRAGDRNTGELFF. The CDR3 nucleotides read TGCAGCGTCCGGGCCGGAGACAGAAACACCGGGGAGCTGTTTTTT.

This clonotype has more than one count but fewer than ten. The J gene is TRBJ2-5, the V gene TRBV7-9, with 10 bases matching TRBD2. The CDR3 is made up of 15 amino acids. Unmatched junction bases numbered 8, after V lost 5 bases and J lost 5 bases. Germline lookup yields CDR1 SEHNR and CDR2 FQNEAQ (reference sequence). This chain's CDR3 is CASSPSSGRGETQYF. The CDR3 coding sequence is TGTGCCAGCAGCCCCAGCAGCGGGAGGGGGGAGACCCAGTACTTC.

The sample holds a few counts of this clonotype. The chain carries TRBV4-2 and TRBJ2-3, with D maybe TRBD2 (6 bases). The CDR3 has 14 amino acids. Trimming cost V 3 bases and J 6 bases, with 13 bases left between them. CDR1 and CDR2 (germline): LGHNA, YNFKEQ. As DNA, the CDR3 is TGTGCCAGCAGCCAGGGGACTGGGCCGGATACGCAGTATTTT. As protein: CASSQGTGPDTQYF.

This clonotype was detected many times. The chain couples TRBV18 to TRBJ1-1, with 7 positions matching TRBD1. V was clipped by 8 bases and J by 0 bases; unmatched bases: 6. In germline, CDR1 is KGHSH, CDR2 LQKENI. There are 14 residues in the CDR3. The CDR3 loop reads CASSPTGVNTEAFF. The CDR3 DNA is TGTGCCAGCAGCCCCACAGGGGTGAACACTGAAGCTTTCTTT.

This clonotype was seen ten or more times. The chain joins TRBV12-3 or TRBV12-4 to TRBJ1-1, with TRBD1 matching 9 bases. V was clipped by 6 bases and J by 4 bases; unmatched bases: 9. The CDR3 has 15 residues. CDR3 in amino acids: CASRSPGQGFTEAFF. In nucleotides, the CDR3 is TGTGCCAGCAGGTCACCGGGACAGGGTTTCACTGAAGCTTTCTTT.

The chain links TRBV24-1 to TRBJ1-5; possibly TRBD1 for D (6 bases). This CDR3 region has 15 residues. With 6 bases removed from V and 1 base from J, the gap between germline ends came to 12 bases. Germline values: CDR1 KGHDR, CDR2 SFDVKD. The CDR3 sequence is CATSRGRGSNQPQHF. The CDR3 coding sequence is TGTGCCACCAGTCGGGGCAGGGGAAGCAATCAGCCCCAGCATTTT.

Only a few counts were recorded for this clonotype. The chain is built from TRBV27 and TRBJ1-1; no clear D. Germline-derived CDR1 and CDR2 are MNHEY and SMNVEV (reference sequence). V gave up 6 bases and J gave up 3 bases, with 11 bases separating them. This CDR3 spans 13 amino acids. DNA for the CDR3: TGTGCCAGCAGCCAAACAGAGTACACTGAAGCTTTCTTT. It codes for CASSQTEYTEAFF.

This clonotype was observed a handful of times. The rearrangement links TRBV5-1 to TRBJ2-5; D uncertain. Trimming removed 5 bases at V and 5 bases at J, with 16 bases between. The CDR3 sequence is 14 residues long. Germline V gene lookup returns CDR1 SGHRS and CDR2 YFSETQ. CDR3: CASSSSGAWETQYF. The CDR3 nucleotides are TGCGCCAGCAGTTCATCAGGAGCGTGGGAGACCCAGTACTTC.

CDR3 in amino acids: CASSEEGWGLGYGYTF. In nucleotides, the CDR3 is TGTGCCAGCAGTGAAGAGGGGTGGGGGCTCGGCTATGGCTACACCTTC. The V and J genes are TRBV25-1 and TRBJ1-2; possibly TRBD1 for D (6 bases). V lost 2 bases and J lost 4, with 17 bases in between. Looked up from germline, CDR1 is MGHDK and CDR2 is SYGVNS. CDR3 length equals 16 residues.

This chain joins TRBV3-1 and TRBJ2-7; 12 bases align to TRBD2. The germline V gene encodes CDR1 LGHDT and CDR2 YNNKEL (reference sequence). The CDR3 sequence is 15 residues long. The ends lost 5 bases at V and 2 bases at J; junction bases unmatched: 4. The CDR3 region is CASSSLAGGPYEQYF. Written as DNA, the CDR3 is TGTGCCAGCAGCTCACTAGCGGGAGGCCCCTACGAGCAGTACTTC.

The rearrangement uses TRBV5-5 and TRBJ2-7; D not certain. The CDR3 has 16 amino acids. Deletions cut 0 bases from V and 0 bases from J, with 13 bases between. Germline V gene data show CDR1 as SGHKS and CDR2 as YYEKEE (reference sequence). The CDR3 DNA follows: TGTGCCAGCAGCTTGGCCGTCACAGCAGGCTCCTACGAGCAGTACTTC. Translation: CASSLAVTAGSYEQYF. Variable domain in full (rest from reference TRBV5-5 and TRBJ2-7): DAGVTQSPTHLIKTRGQQVTLRCSPISGHKSVSWYQQVLGQGPQFIFQYYEKEERGRGNFPDRFSARQFPNYSSELNVNALLLGDSALYLCASSLAVTAGSYEQYFGPGTRLTVT.

This clonotype was seen more than once but under ten times. The chain combines TRBV4-3 with TRBJ1-1; D may be TRBD1 (5 bases). V was shortened by 4 bases and J by 2 bases, with 14 bases between the two germline ends. CDR1 and CDR2 from the germline V gene are LGHNA and YSLEER. CDR3 size: 15 residues. DNA of the CDR3: TGCGCCAGCAGCCTCACCCGGGGGGTAAACACTGAAGCTTTCTTT. It specifies CASSLTRGVNTEAFF.

This clonotype showed up just a few times. This chain joins TRBV7-6 and TRBJ2-7; 7 bases map to TRBD2. Trimming took 5 bases from V and 6 from J; bases not matched to a gene: 7. This CDR3 contains 13 residues. The germline CDR1 and CDR2 sequences are SGHVS and FNYEAQ. The CDR3 nucleotides read TGTGCCAGCAGCCTGGCGGGGGATCGCGAGCAGTACTTC. It is translated as CASSLAGDREQYF.

The chain couples TRBV20-1 to TRBJ1-6; possible D gene TRBD1, 6 bases. V dropped 0 bases and J dropped 6 bases, with 15 bases sitting between them. The length of the CDR3 is 16 residues. Germline-derived CDR1 and CDR2 are DFQATT and SNEGSKA (reference sequence). For the CDR3, the DNA is TGCAGTGCTAGAGATGTGGGGATAGGGGGTAATTCACCCCTCCACTTT. Translating gives CSARDVGIGGNSPLHF.